These 18 T cell receptor beta chains originate from one sample sequenced in a study of OX40 agonist ivuxolimab in advanced cancers. Some clones are missing from TCRdb's copy, which holds only in-frame ones; the method was immunoSEQ multiplex PCR. The sample contains approximately 20,000 clones, 86% of which appear only once. Sequencing used CD4+ or CD8+ T cells sorted from blood, obtained in a trial of the OX40 agonist ivuxolimab. These receptors came from an adult with an advanced solid tumor such as melanoma, head and neck, liver or kidney cancer.

This clone is a singleton in its sample. The CDR3 sequence is CASSQAAGSLGEQYF. The CDR3 nucleotides read TGCGCCAGCAGCCAAGCGGCGGGGTCGCTAGGCGAGCAGTACTTC. The chain employs TRBV4-1 and TRBJ2-7; tentatively, D is TRBD2 (6 bases). V was trimmed by 1 base and J by 6 bases, leaving 16 bases between them. The germline V gene has CDR1 MGHRA and CDR2 YSYEKL. This CDR3 is 15 amino acids long.

The chain links TRBV11-2 to TRBJ1-4, with a possible D match to TRBD1 (6 bases). V gave up 8 bases and J gave up 7 bases, with 11 bases separating them. This CDR3 has 12 amino acids. Germline V gene sequence: CDR1 SGHAT, CDR2 FQNNGV. The DNA for the CDR3 is TGTGCCAGCGAGGGGGGAAGTGAAAAACTGTTTTTT. It yields the protein CASEGGSEKLFF.

V is TRBV2 and J is TRBJ2-3; D ambiguous. Between the trimmed V and J ends, which lost 2 bases and 5 bases, there was a span of 14 bases. Germline V gene data show CDR1 as SNHLY and CDR2 as FYNNEI. This CDR3 is 15 amino acids long. The CDR3 reads CASSEWARGGDTQYF. For the CDR3, the DNA is TGTGCCAGCAGTGAATGGGCTAGAGGCGGAGATACGCAGTATTTT.

The chain couples TRBV10-2 to TRBJ1-3; D gene uncertain. The CDR3 totals 13 residues. Trimming cost V 2 bases and J 7 bases, with 9 bases left between them. From germline, CDR1 is WSHSY and CDR2 SAAADI. The CDR3 spells CASSERVSNTIYF. In nucleotides, the CDR3 is TGCGCCAGCAGTGAGAGGGTTTCGAACACCATATATTTT.

This clone was seen a single time. The V and J genes are TRBV4-1 and TRBJ2-3; D gene uncertain. The CDR3 extends over 14 amino acids. Trimming cost V 2 bases and J 6 bases, with 12 bases left between them. Germline V gene data show CDR1 as MGHRA and CDR2 as YSYEKL. CDR3 nucleotide sequence: TGCGCCAGCAGCCAACCGTACCTACGCGATACGCAGTATTTT. Protein product: CASSQPYLRDTQYF.

The chain recombines TRBV5-1 with TRBJ2-7, with TRBD1 identical over 10 bases. After removal of 4 bases from V and 0 bases from J, the junction contained 4 bases not matched to a gene. CDR3 size: 15 residues. Germline values: CDR1 SGHRS, CDR2 YFSETQ. CDR3 DNA sequence: TGCGCCAGCAGCCTGGGACAGGGGAGCTCCTACGAGCAGTACTTC. It translates to CASSLGQGSSYEQYF.

This chain joins TRBV30 and TRBJ1-1; no clear D. Germline values: CDR1 GTSNPN, CDR2 SVGIG (reference sequence). V lost 7 bases, J lost 1 base, and 7 bases lay in between. This CDR3 is built from 11 residues. CDR3 sequence (DNA): TGTGCCTCGAACACGAACACTGAAGCTTTCTTT. Its protein is CASNTNTEAFF.

The chain combines TRBV6-5 with TRBJ2-6; TRBD1 might be the D (6 bases). The CDR3 spans 15 residues. The germline gives CDR1 MNHEY, CDR2 SVGAGI. With 6 bases removed from V and 0 bases from J, the gap between germline ends came to 9 bases. As DNA, the CDR3 is TGTGCCAGCAGCTGGGACATCTCTGGGGCCAACGTCCTGACTTTC. It encodes CASSWDISGANVLTF.

The rearrangement uses TRBV5-1 and TRBJ1-2; D not resolved. Germline V gene sequence: CDR1 SGHRS, CDR2 YFSETQ. This CDR3 region has 17 residues. The V end was cut by 0 bases, the J end by 3 bases, with 18 bases between. DNA for the CDR3: TGCGCCAGCAGCTTGGACGGACGTGGGCGTGCAGACTATGGCTACACCTTC. It yields the protein CASSLDGRGRADYGYTF.

This clone was recorded a few times. The V and J genes are TRBV27 and TRBJ1-1; D uncertain. Trimming removed 5 bases at V and 6 bases at J, with 19 bases between. Germline-derived CDR1 and CDR2 are MNHEY and SMNVEV (reference sequence). The CDR3 extends over 15 amino acids. The CDR3 DNA sequence: TGTGCCAGCAGTCCGTTGACGGATGCCTACGCTGAAGCTTTCTTT. This codes for CASSPLTDAYAEAFF.

This chain connects TRBV5-1 to TRBJ1-1, with D possibly TRBD1 on 5 matching bases. Trimming took 4 bases from V and 1 from J, leaving 14 bases between them. The CDR3 is 15 amino acids. The germline V gene has CDR1 SGHRS and CDR2 YFSETQ. DNA for the CDR3: TGCGCCAGCAGCCCGACGGCCAGGGAGAACACTGAAGCTTTCTTT. Translation: CASSPTARENTEAFF.

V gene TRBV7-9 combines with J gene TRBJ2-5, with D possibly matching TRBD1 (5 bases). Trimming stripped 3 bases from V and 0 bases from J, with 11 bases between. CDR3 length: 15 amino acids. Germline CDR1 and CDR2: SEHNR and FQNEAQ (reference sequence). The CDR3 nucleotides read TGTGCCAGCAGCTTCTACCGACAGAACCAAGAGACCCAGTACTTC. Amino acids: CASSFYRQNQETQYF.

This chain links TRBV7-2 with TRBJ2-7; D possibly corresponds to TRBD1 (6 bases). The germline V gene has CDR1 SGHTA and CDR2 FQGNSA. This CDR3 spans 16 amino acids. V was trimmed by 0 bases and J by 5 bases, leaving 17 bases between them. CDR3 region: CASSLAFSQGFDEQYF. Here the CDR3 DNA reads TGTGCCAGCAGCTTAGCCTTCTCACAGGGTTTCGACGAGCAGTACTTC.

V usage is TRBV13 and J usage is TRBJ1-4; D unclear. Germline V lookup: CDR1 PRHDT, CDR2 FYEKMQ (reference sequence). Trimming took off 0 bases at V and 8 bases at J, with 13 bases between the two ends. This CDR3 has 15 amino acids. CDR3 protein: CASSLGREGTEKLFF. In nucleotides, the CDR3 is TGTGCCAGCAGCTTAGGCCGAGAGGGAACGGAAAAACTGTTTTTT.

With respect to this clone: This may be a read error, as it is one base from a much larger clone. This chain links TRBV28 with TRBJ2-7; 9 positions match TRBD1. The CDR3 spans 13 residues. With V trimmed by 6 bases and J by 4 bases, 4 bases remained unmatched. Germline loops: CDR1 MDHEN, CDR2 SYDVKM. CDR3 protein: CASSPGTGYEQYF. In nucleotides, the CDR3 is TGTGCCAGCAGCCCCGGGACAGGGTACGAGCAGTACTTC.

In regard to this clone: The junction differs from germline at one of its ends, possibly a read error. This sample also contains other DNA sequences that code for the same CDR3. The CDR3 nucleotides are TGCGCCAGCAGTTTAATGTTAGGGCAGGGGTCCCATTTT. Protein sequence: CASSLMLGQGSHF. The chain is built from TRBV28 and TRBJ1-5; D is perhaps TRBD1 (6 bases). The length of the CDR3 is 13 residues. From germline, CDR1 is MDHEN and CDR2 SYDVKM.

The V call is TRBV7-2, the J call TRBJ2-3; D may be TRBD2 (6 bases). The germline gives CDR1 SGHTA, CDR2 FQGNSA. V lost 5 bases to trimming and J lost 10 bases, with 7 bases between them. The CDR3 is 10 residues long. The CDR3 DNA sequence: TGTGCCAGCAGCGGGGAGGCGCAGTATTTT. The encoded protein is CASSGEAQYF.

The V gene is TRBV6-5, the J gene TRBJ1-2; D possibly corresponds to TRBD1 (5 bases). CDR3 length equals 14 residues. Trimming took 7 bases from V and 5 from J, leaving 17 bases between them. CDR1 is MNHEY and CDR2 is SVGAGI in the germline V gene. The CDR3 is CASTYRVEGYGYTF. The DNA for the CDR3 is TGTGCCAGCACCTACCGGGTGGAGGGGTATGGCTACACCTTC.